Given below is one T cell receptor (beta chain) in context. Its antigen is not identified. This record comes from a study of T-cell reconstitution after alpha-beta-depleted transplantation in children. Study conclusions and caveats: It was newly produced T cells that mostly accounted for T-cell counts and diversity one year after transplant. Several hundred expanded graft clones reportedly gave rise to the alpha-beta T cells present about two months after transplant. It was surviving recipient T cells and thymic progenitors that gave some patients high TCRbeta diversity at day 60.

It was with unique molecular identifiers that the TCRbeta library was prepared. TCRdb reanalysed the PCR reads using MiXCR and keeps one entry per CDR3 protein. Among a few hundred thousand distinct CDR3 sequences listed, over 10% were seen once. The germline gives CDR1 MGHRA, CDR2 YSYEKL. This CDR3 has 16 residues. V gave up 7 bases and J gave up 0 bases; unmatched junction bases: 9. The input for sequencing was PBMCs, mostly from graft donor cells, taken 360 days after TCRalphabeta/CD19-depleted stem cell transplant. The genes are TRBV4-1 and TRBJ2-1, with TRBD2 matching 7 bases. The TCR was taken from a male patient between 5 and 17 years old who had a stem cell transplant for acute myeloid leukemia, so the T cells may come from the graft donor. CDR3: CASTEERDLSYNEQFF. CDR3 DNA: TGCGCCAGCACCGAAGAGCGGGATCTCTCCTACAATGAGCAGTTCTTC.